This TCR beta chain was profiled in a study of T cells after yellow fever vaccination. Study-level findings and limits: The secondary response was weaker but peaked faster, day 5 versus 15. The study noted that FACS-sorted repertoires could contain abundant clonotypes contaminating from the bulk population.

The CDR3 spans 14 residues. V was pared by 2 bases and J by 5 bases, with 12 bases between. From germline, CDR1 is WSHSY and CDR2 SAAADI. This clonotype was observed a few times. What it binds is unknown. TCRdb reprocessed the 5' RACE reads with MiXCR, giving one entry per CDR3 protein. The sample holds under 400,000 distinct CDR3 sequences, under 15% seen once. This sequence originates from a young man who received the YFV17D yellow fever vaccine. This chain connects TRBV10-2 to TRBJ2-5; D is undetermined. The specimen comprised CD4+ T cells sorted from PBMCs, sampled 15 days after the yellow fever booster vaccination. The CDR3 sequence is CASSEVVLVETQYF. The CDR3 DNA reads TGCGCCAGCAGTGAGGTGGTCTTAGTGGAGACCCAGTACTTC.